This T cell receptor beta chain was found in a study of blood T cells in healthy people across ages. Through a sample-barcoded 5' primer and a J-beta primer mix, a second PCR was run for roughly 6 to 11 cycles. TCRdb ran MiXCR on the 5' RACE reads and lists one entry per CDR3 protein. The top ten hold 23% of the sample, which has 1.5 million to 2 million distinct CDR3 sequences, more than 35% seen once. There are 14 residues in the CDR3. Germline V CDR1 and CDR2: SGHTA, FQGNSA. V gave up 1 base and J gave up 6 bases; unmatched junction bases: 5. The sequencing sample was made of blood. This TCR was sampled from a human donor in good health. The chain is built from TRBV7-2 and TRBJ1-1; 7 nucleotides agree with TRBD1. The CDR3 here is CASSLGQGLAEAFF. The CDR3 nucleotides read TGTGCCAGCAGCTTAGGACAGGGACTGGCTGAAGCTTTCTTT.